The 10 T cell receptor beta chains listed next were all sequenced from one sample in a study of radiation and T cells in renal cell carcinoma. Time point: blood 2 weeks post-SBRT. This sample's treatment: 15 Gy SBRT to primary tumor, nephrectomy 4 weeks later. The data were produced by immunoSEQ multiplex PCR, yet TCRdb's version contains in-frame clones alone and is incomplete. The data contain some 80,000 clones, 86% of them singletons. The source was blood, collected from a patient whose treatment included radiotherapy and nephrectomy. Source of these receptors: a woman in her 50s with renal cell carcinoma.

The CDR3 here is CASSYNIGVLGETQYF. Here the CDR3 DNA reads TGTGCCAGCAGCTATAATATCGGGGTACTCGGGGAGACCCAGTACTTC. This sequence joins TRBV5-5 and TRBJ2-5; D is possibly TRBD2 (5 bases). Trimming pared 3 bases from V and 5 bases from J, leaving 20 bases between. The CDR3 contains 16 residues. Germline loops: CDR1 SGHKS, CDR2 YYEKEE (reference sequence). Combining the CDR3 with reference TRBV5-5 and TRBJ2-5 gives the whole variable domain DAGVTQSPTHLIKTRGQQVTLRCSPISGHKSVSWYQQVLGQGPQFIFQYYEKEERGRGNFPDRFSARQFPNYSSELNVNALLLGDSALYLCASSYNIGVLGETQYFGPGTRLLVL.

The genes are TRBV4-3 and TRBJ2-7; 11 nucleotides match TRBD1. The CDR3 is 13 amino acids. Germline V CDR1 and CDR2: LGHNA, YSLEER. Germline trimming cut 4 bases from V and 6 bases from J; bases unmatched to any gene: 2. The CDR3 is CASSLGQGGEQYF. DNA of the CDR3: TGCGCCAGCAGCCTGGGACAGGGGGGCGAGCAGTACTTC.

The table lists this clone with a few counts. This rearrangement joins TRBV4-3 to TRBJ1-6; D is possibly TRBD1 (6 bases). The germline V gene has CDR1 LGHNA and CDR2 YSLEER. Trimming removed 2 bases from V and 9 bases from J, with 14 bases in between. The CDR3 covers 15 residues. The CDR3 spells CASSQKTGYGSPLHF. The CDR3 DNA follows: TGCGCCAGCAGCCAAAAAACAGGGTACGGTTCACCCCTCCACTTT.

The chain joins TRBV18 to TRBJ1-1, with D uncertain. This CDR3 is 14 amino acids long. V was shortened by 3 bases and J by 0 bases, with 8 bases between the two germline ends. CDR1 is KGHSH and CDR2 is LQKENI in the germline V gene. The chain's CDR3 is CASSPPGLNTEAFF. The DNA for the CDR3 is TGTGCCAGCTCACCCCCGGGATTGAACACTGAAGCTTTCTTT.

DNA of the CDR3: TGTGCCAGCAGTCACGGACAGGGAAACAATCAGCCCCAGCATTTT. This sequence encodes CASSHGQGNNQPQHF. The chain has TRBV28 and TRBJ1-5; TRBD1 matches at 8 bases. The V and J ends lost 5 bases and 3 bases, in that order; junction bases with no gene match: 6. CDR1 is MDHEN and CDR2 is SYDVKM in the germline V gene. The CDR3 length is 15 residues. The full variable domain, with the rest looked up from reference TRBV28 and TRBJ1-5, is DVKVTQSSRYLVKRTGEKVFLECVQDMDHENMFWYRQDPGLGLRLIYFSYDVKMKEKGDIPEGYSVSREKKERFSLILESASTNQTSMYLCASSHGQGNNQPQHFGDGTRLSIL.

V and J are TRBV6-1 and TRBJ2-7; D remains ambiguous. V was trimmed by 1 base and J by 2 bases, leaving 9 bases between them. The CDR3 has 14 residues. CDR1 is MNHNS and CDR2 is SASEGT in the germline V gene. The CDR3 coding sequence is TGTGCCAGCAGTGAAGTCGGGTTAGCCTACGAGCAGTACTTC. Its protein is CASSEVGLAYEQYF.

V usage is TRBV7-9 and J usage is TRBJ2-7, with a possible D match to TRBD1 (5 bases). V was clipped by 3 bases and J by 5 bases, with 17 bases between them. This CDR3 contains 15 residues. In germline, CDR1 is SEHNR, CDR2 FQNEAQ (reference sequence). The DNA for the CDR3 is TGTGCCAGCAGCTTCTTATTTGCAGGGTCAGACGAGCAGTACTTC. As protein: CASSFLFAGSDEQYF.

The chain recombines TRBV2 with TRBJ1-1, with 11 positions matching TRBD1. The CDR3 contains 14 residues. The germline V gene encodes CDR1 SNHLY and CDR2 FYNNEI. Trimming at V came to 4 bases and at J to 5 bases, leaving 3 bases not matched to a gene. The CDR3 loop reads CASSGTGGRTEAFF. The DNA of the CDR3 is TGTGCCAGCAGTGGGACAGGGGGCAGAACTGAAGCTTTCTTT.

As for this clone: Other DNA sequences of this sample code for an identical CDR3. The chain is built from TRBV5-6 and TRBJ2-2, with TRBD1 identical over 8 bases. J lost 3 bases, V lost 0 bases, and 1 base had no gene match. Germline CDR1 SGHDT, CDR2 YYEEEE. This CDR3 has 15 amino acids. This CDR3 is CASSLVQGDTGELFF. The CDR3 bases are TGTGCCAGCAGCTTGGTACAGGGGGACACCGGGGAGCTGTTTTTT.

The chain uses TRBV4-2 and TRBJ2-7; perhaps TRBD1 as D (6 bases). Germline V gene data show CDR1 as LGHNA and CDR2 as YNFKEQ. V was shortened by 1 base and J by 2 bases, with 12 bases between the two germline ends. This CDR3 is built from 15 residues. The CDR3 DNA reads TGTGCCAGCAGCCAAGCGGCAGGGGTCACCTACGAGCAGTACTTC. It is translated as CASSQAAGVTYEQYF.